This record concerns one TCR beta chain sequence. Antigen specificity is unknown. The data are from a study of OX40 agonist ivuxolimab in advanced cancers. About the study: Melanoma, hepatocellular carcinoma, head and neck or renal cell cancer occurred in dose-escalation patients. Study-wide results and limits: Doses of 0.1 to 3.0 mg/kg were accompanied by clonal expansion of CD4+ and CD8+ blood T cells by week 6. There were also nonresponders showing low normalized T-cell clonal expansion.

The CDR3 totals 15 residues. V was clipped by 2 bases and J by 2 bases; unmatched bases: 3. The germline CDR1 and CDR2 sequences are MGHRA and YSYEKL. TCRdb's copy holds only in-frame clones and misses some; the assay was immunoSEQ multiplex PCR. The sample consists of just over 60,000 clones, less than 95% of them appearing once. This TCR came from an adult with an advanced solid tumor such as melanoma, head and neck, liver or kidney cancer. The chain combines TRBV4-1 with TRBJ2-7; 10 nucleotides align to TRBD1. This sample comprised CD4+ or CD8+ T cells sorted from blood, obtained in a trial of the OX40 agonist ivuxolimab. For the CDR3, the DNA is TGCGCCAGCAGCCAACCCGGGACAGGGGCCTACGAGCAGTACTTC. Its protein is CASSQPGTGAYEQYF.